This TCR beta chain was observed in a study of cytomegalovirus exposure and HLA in healthy donors. Across the whole study: Most donors, about 77% of a few hundred genotyped, fell in the Caucasian-associated ancestry cluster. The study's findings and limits: Association of 15,000 to 20,000 TCR beta sequences with HLA alleles was found at 0.05 false discovery rate in a later analysis. Common viral pathogens seemed, in a later analysis, to connect with several of the most significant clusters. Researchers counted roughly 150 TCR beta chains as cytomegalovirus-associated.

13 Jbeta primers and 60 Vbeta primers were used for the PCR. Sequencing used immunoSEQ multiplex PCR; TCRdb keeps in-frame clones, though not all of them. The table has 150,000 or so clones, 70% to 90% seen once. Trimming took off 4 bases at V and 5 bases at J, with 8 bases between the two ends. The CDR3 loop spans 12 amino acids. In germline, CDR1 is LNHDA, CDR2 SQIVND (reference sequence). Notes on this clone: What it binds is unknown.

Sequencing was performed on PBMCs. This rearrangement joins TRBV19 to TRBJ1-1, with D hard to call. This receptor was obtained from a man between 18 and 29 years old in good health and CMV-seropositive. The DNA for the CDR3 is TGTGCCAGTAGTAGAGGGTTTACTGAAGCTTTCTTT. This encodes CASSRGFTEAFF.